The text below deals with one T cell receptor (beta chain). Its antigen is unknown. This sample stems from a study of T cells and Merkel cell carcinoma outcomes. This CDR3 has 14 amino acids. From germline, CDR1 is SNHLY and CDR2 FYNNEI. V shed 2 bases and J 5 bases; nucleotides not matched to a gene: 3. Sequencing used immunoSEQ multiplex PCR; TCRdb keeps in-frame clones, though not all of them. The table shows some 21,000 clones, with roughly 82% occurring only once. The study, taken as a whole, reports: Reportedly, T-cell repertoire with density predicts Merkel cell carcinoma outcomes.

The TCR sequence derives from a human donor with Merkel cell carcinoma. The specimen was tumor tissue from Merkel cell carcinoma. V usage is TRBV2 and J usage is TRBJ1-2; 9 nucleotides line up with TRBD1. The DNA of the CDR3 is TGTGCCAGCAGTGAAAACGGACAGGGGTATGGCTACACCTTC. Protein: CASSENGQGYGYTF.